This TCR beta chain was identified in a study of shared clonotypes between healthy human individuals. Study in general: Contributing individuals were two females and three males aged 18 to 49.

TCRdb keeps only in-frame clones here, not all; method: immunoSEQ multiplex PCR. The table records approximately 1.9 million clones, around 95% of them present only once. The CDR3 consists of 12 residues. V shed 3 bases and J shed 8 bases, with 10 bases lying between them. Germline CDR1 is SGHTA and CDR2 is FQGNSA. CD8 cells regarded as naive lacked CD45RO, were positively chosen for CCR7, and omitted terminally differentiated effector memory CD45RA+ cells. Concerning this clone: What it recognizes is unknown.

Findings and limits, study-wide: Generation probabilities were higher for clonotypes shared across all four sorted-subset donors than for unshared ones. Larger estimated richness was generally recorded for naive subsets relative to memory subsets. Among a few donors, about 5% of naive CD4 clonotypes were found in common.

The origin of this receptor is a young man in good health. Some clones in this sample may be carry-over from other donors' samples. Sequences were obtained from naive CD8+ T cells from PBMCs. The chain couples TRBV7-2 to TRBJ1-1; D not certain. In DNA form, the CDR3 reads TGTGCCAGCAGCTTGGGTCAGCCAGAAGCTTTCTTT. It translates to CASSLGQPEAFF. The full variable domain, completed using reference TRBV7-2 and TRBJ1-1, is GAGVSQSPSNKVTEKGKDVELRCDPISGHTALYWYRQSLGQGLEFLIYFQGNSAPDKSGLPSDRFSAERTGGSVSTLTIQRTQQEDSAVYLCASSLGQPEAFFGQGTRLTVV.